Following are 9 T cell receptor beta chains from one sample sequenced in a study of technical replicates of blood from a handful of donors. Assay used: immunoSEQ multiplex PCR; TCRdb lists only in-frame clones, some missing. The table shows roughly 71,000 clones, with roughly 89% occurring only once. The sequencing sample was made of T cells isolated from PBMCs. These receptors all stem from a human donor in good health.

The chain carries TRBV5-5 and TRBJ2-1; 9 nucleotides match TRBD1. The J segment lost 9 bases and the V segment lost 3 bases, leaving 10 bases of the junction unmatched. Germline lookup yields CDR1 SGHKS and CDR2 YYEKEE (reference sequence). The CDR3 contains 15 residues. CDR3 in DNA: TGTGCCAGCAGCTCTGGGACAGGGCTGGCGAGTGAGCAGTTCTTC. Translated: CASSSGTGLASEQFF.

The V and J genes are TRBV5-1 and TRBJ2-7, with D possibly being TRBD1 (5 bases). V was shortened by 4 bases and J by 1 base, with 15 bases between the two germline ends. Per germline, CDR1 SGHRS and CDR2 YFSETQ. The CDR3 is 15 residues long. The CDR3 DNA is TGCGCCAGCAGCCCGTCAACCCAGGGTTCCTACGAGCAGTACTTC. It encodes CASSPSTQGSYEQYF.

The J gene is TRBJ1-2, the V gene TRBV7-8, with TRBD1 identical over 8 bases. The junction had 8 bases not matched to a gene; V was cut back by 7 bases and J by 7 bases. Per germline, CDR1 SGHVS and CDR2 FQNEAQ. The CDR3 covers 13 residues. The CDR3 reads CASTLTGVGGYTF. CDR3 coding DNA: TGTGCCAGCACCCTGACAGGGGTAGGTGGCTACACCTTC. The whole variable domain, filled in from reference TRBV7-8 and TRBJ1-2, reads GAGVSQSPRYKVAKRGQDVALRCDPISGHVSLFWYQQALGQGPEFLTYFQNEAQLDKSGLPSDRFFAERPEGSVSTLKIQRTQQEDSAVYLCASTLTGVGGYTFGSGTRLTVV.

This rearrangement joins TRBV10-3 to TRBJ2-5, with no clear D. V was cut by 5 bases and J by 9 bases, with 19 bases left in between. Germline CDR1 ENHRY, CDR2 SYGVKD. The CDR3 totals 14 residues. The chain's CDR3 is CAISPSEPDGAQYF. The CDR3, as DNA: TGTGCCATCAGTCCCTCTGAACCCGATGGAGCCCAGTACTTC.

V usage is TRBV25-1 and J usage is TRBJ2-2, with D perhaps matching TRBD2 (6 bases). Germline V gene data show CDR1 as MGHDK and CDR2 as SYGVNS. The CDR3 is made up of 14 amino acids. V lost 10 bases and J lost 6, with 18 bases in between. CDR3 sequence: CATMKEGAPGELFF. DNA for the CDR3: TGTGCCACCATGAAGGAGGGTGCCCCCGGGGAGCTGTTTTTT.

CDR3 amino acids: CASSSSGATNYGYTF. The CDR3 nucleotides read TGTGCCAGCAGCTCCTCAGGGGCTACTAACTATGGCTACACCTTC. This chain joins TRBV7-2 and TRBJ1-2; a possible D gene is TRBD1 (6 bases). This CDR3 is 15 amino acids long. V dropped 4 bases and J dropped 0 bases, with 12 bases sitting between them. Looked up from germline, CDR1 is SGHTA and CDR2 is FQGNSA. Variable domain in full (rest from reference TRBV7-2 and TRBJ1-2): GAGVSQSPSNKVTEKGKDVELRCDPISGHTALYWYRQSLGQGLEFLIYFQGNSAPDKSGLPSDRFSAERTGGSVSTLTIQRTQQEDSAVYLCASSSSGATNYGYTFGSGTRLTVV.

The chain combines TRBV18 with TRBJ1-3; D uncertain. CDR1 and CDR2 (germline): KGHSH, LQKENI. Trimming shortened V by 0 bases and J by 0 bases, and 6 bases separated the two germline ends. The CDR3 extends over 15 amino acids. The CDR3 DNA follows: TGTGCCAGCTCACCACCGGCGGGCTCTGGAAACACCATATATTTT. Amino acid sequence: CASSPPAGSGNTIYF.

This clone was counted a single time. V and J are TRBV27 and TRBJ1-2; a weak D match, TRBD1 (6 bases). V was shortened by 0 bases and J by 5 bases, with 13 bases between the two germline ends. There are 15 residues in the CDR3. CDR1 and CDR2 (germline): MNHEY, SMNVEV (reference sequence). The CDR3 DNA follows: TGTGCCAGCAGTTTATCTCGGACAGCCTTTTATGGCTACACCTTC. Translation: CASSLSRTAFYGYTF.

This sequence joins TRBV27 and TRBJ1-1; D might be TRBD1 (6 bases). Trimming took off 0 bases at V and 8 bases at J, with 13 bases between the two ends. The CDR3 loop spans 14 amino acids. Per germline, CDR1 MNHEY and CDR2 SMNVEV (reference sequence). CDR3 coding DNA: TGTGCCAGCAGTTTATCCAGGGGCAGGCTAGAAGCTTTCTTT. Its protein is CASSLSRGRLEAFF.